The entry below gives a single TCR beta chain sequence along with its context. This sample stems from a study of blood T cell repertoires in COVID-19. Authors' methods: Reference gene primer amplification yielded estimated nucleated cell counts. Data came from immunoSEQ multiplex PCR; TCRdb stores just in-frame clones and leaves some out. V and J calls and clone size are given by that table; D and trimming were obtained from the DNA. The table has approximately 85,000 clones, about nine tenths seen once. The CDR3 is 15 residues long. Trimming removed 0 bases from V and 4 bases from J; junction bases left unmatched: 4. Germline-derived CDR1 and CDR2 are SGHRS and YFSETQ.

This receptor was identified in a man between 45 and 60 years old with acute or convalescent COVID-19. The sequenced sample consisted of peripheral blood. The chain employs TRBV5-1 and TRBJ1-5; 7 positions agree with TRBD1. The CDR3 sequence: CASSLEAGGNQPQHF. CDR3 nucleotide sequence: TGCGCCAGCAGCTTGGAGGCAGGGGGTAATCAGCCCCAGCATTTT.